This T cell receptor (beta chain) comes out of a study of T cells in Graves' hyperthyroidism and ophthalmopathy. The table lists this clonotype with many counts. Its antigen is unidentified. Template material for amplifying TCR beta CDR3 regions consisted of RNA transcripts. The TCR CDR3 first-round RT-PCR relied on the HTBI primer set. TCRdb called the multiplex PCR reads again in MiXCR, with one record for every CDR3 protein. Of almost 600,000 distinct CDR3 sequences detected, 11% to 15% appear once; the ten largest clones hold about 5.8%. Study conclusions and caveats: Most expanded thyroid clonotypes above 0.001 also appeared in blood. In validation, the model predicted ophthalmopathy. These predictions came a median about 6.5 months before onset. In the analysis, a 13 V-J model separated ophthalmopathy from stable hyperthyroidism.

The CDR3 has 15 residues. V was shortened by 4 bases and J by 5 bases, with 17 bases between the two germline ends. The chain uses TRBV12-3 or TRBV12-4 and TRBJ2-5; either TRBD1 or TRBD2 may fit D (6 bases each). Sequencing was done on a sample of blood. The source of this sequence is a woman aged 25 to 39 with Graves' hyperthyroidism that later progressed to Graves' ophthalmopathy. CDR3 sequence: CASSSWTAGLETQYF. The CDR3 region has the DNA TGTGCCAGCAGTTCGTGGACAGCGGGTTTGGAGACCCAGTACTTC.